The present TCR beta chain was sequenced within a study of shared clonotypes between healthy human individuals. Study in general: CD4 naive and memory got three plates each, CD8 naive two, CD8 memory one. Notes on the study in general: Having only a few donors restricted how much genetic and exposure-history diversity was captured. The researchers took only blood, and tissue repertoires probably look different.

Memory CD4+ cells were the fraction left after CD45RA+ naive selection. Profiling relied on immunoSEQ multiplex PCR, and the TCRdb table lists in-frame clones only, not all of them. The sample contains about 2 million clones, roughly 95% of which appear only once. Unmatched junction bases numbered 16, after V lost 6 bases and J lost 7 bases. The CDR3 is made up of 16 amino acids. The germline CDR1 and CDR2 sequences are ENHRY and SYGVKD. On this clone itself: Its antigen is currently unknown. This may be a read error: a much more frequent sequence differs by one nucleotide. Other DNA sequences in this sample translate to the same CDR3.

This receptor was identified in a man aged 18 to 29 in good health. Sequencing was carried out using naive CD4+ T cells sorted from blood. Subset: CD45RA+ positively selected. The chain has TRBV10-3 and TRBJ2-7; 9 bases align to TRBD2. CDR3 amino acids: CAISDPTSGRTREQYF. The CDR3 DNA sequence: TGTGCCATCAGCGACCCAACCAGCGGGAGGACGCGGGAGCAGTACTTC.